This TCR beta chain appears in the sequencing data of a study of radiotherapy plus CTLA-4 blockade in lung cancer. As concerns this clone: What it recognizes is unknown.

The method was immunoSEQ multiplex PCR; TCRdb's version includes in-frame clones alone and lacks a portion of them. The sample has about 33,000 clones, roughly four fifths seen once. General study points: TCR clones from tumors expanded in blood after radiotherapy plus ipilimumab.

The CDR3 loop spans 12 amino acids. Trimming pared 5 bases from V and 7 bases from J, leaving 9 bases between. CDR1 and CDR2 from the germline V gene are SNHLY and FYNNEI. This chain uses TRBV2 with TRBJ2-1; D uncertain. The sequences come from peripheral blood, collected from a patient treated with radiotherapy plus ipilimumab. The sequence derives from a human donor with non-small cell lung cancer that progressed on radiotherapy plus ipilimumab. The CDR3 region has the DNA TGTGCCAGCAGTATTAGTCGGAATGAGCAGTTCTTC. Protein: CASSISRNEQFF.